This TCR beta chain came from a study of blood T cell repertoires in COVID-19. Study details: COVID-19 samples collected from the United States, Italy and Spain covered acute and convalescent phases. Sample material is recorded as cDNA or gDNA derived from T cells, B-cell-depleted T cells, or PBMCs.

The table came from immunoSEQ multiplex PCR; TCRdb's copy has only in-frame clones and leaves some out. The repertoire has around 500,000 clones, approximately 90% of them found once; the top ten carry less than 2%. All enrollees were roughly 18 to 90 years old and from fewer than 30 US areas. Trimming took off 5 bases at V and 5 bases at J, with 11 bases between the two ends. The CDR3 consists of 14 residues. CDR1 is SGHKS, CDR2 YYEKEE, per germline (reference sequence). The receptor was isolated from a woman in her forties who had recovered from COVID-19. V usage is TRBV5-5 and J usage is TRBJ1-6; the D gene is possibly TRBD1 (6 bases). The source material was PBMCs or T cells enriched from blood (not recorded which). The CDR3 loop reads CASRPGQDNSPLHF. The CDR3, as DNA: TGTGCCAGCAGGCCGGGACAAGATAATTCACCCCTCCACTTT.